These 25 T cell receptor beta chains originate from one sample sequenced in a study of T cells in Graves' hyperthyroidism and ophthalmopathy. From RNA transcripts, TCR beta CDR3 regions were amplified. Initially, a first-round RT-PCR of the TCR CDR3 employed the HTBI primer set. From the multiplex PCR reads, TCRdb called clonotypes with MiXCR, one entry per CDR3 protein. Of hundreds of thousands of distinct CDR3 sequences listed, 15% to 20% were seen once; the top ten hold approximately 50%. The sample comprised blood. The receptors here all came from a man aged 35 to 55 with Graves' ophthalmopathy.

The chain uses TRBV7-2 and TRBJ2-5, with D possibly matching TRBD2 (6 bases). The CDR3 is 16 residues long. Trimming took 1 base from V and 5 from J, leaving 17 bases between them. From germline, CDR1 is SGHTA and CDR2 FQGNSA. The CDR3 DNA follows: TGTGCCAGCAGCTTAGGGCTGCGGGATAGGATGGAGACCCAGTACTTC. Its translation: CASSLGLRDRMETQYF. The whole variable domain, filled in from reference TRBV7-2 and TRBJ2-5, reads GAGVSQSPSNKVTEKGKDVELRCDPISGHTALYWYRQSLGQGLEFLIYFQGNSAPDKSGLPSDRFSAERTGGSVSTLTIQRTQQEDSAVYLCASSLGLRDRMETQYFGPGTRLLVL.

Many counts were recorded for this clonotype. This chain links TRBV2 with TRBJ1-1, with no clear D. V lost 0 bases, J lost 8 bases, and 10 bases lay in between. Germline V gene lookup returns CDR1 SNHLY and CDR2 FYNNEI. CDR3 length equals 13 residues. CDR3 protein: CASSEARSREAFF. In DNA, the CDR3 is TGTGCCAGCAGTGAAGCGAGGTCGAGAGAAGCTTTCTTT. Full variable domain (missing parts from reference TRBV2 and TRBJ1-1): EPEVTQTPSHQVTQMGQEVILRCVPISNHLYFYWYRQILGQKVEFLVSFYNNEISEKSEIFDDQFSVERPDGSNFTLKIRSTKLEDSAMYFCASSEARSREAFFGQGTRLTVV.

This CDR3 reads CASSQALAGGSWEQYF. The DNA for the CDR3 is TGCGCCAGCAGCCAGGCCCTTGCGGGGGGGTCTTGGGAGCAGTACTTC. This rearrangement joins TRBV4-1 to TRBJ2-7; TRBD2 aligns across 9 bases. This CDR3 spans 16 amino acids. Germline assignment: CDR1 MGHRA and CDR2 YSYEKL. V lost 3 bases, J lost 7 bases, and 13 bases stayed unmatched.

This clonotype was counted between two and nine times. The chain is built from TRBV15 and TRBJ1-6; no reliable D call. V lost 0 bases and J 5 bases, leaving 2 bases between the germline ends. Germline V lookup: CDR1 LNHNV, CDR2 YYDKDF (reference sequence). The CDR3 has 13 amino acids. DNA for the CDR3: TGTGCCACCAGCAGAGATAATAATTCACCCCTCCACTTT. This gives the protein CATSRDNNSPLHF.

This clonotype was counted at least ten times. The CDR3 coding sequence is TGCAGTGCTAGAGATGGTCTAGCGGGAGGCGATGAGCAGTTCTTC. It yields the protein CSARDGLAGGDEQFF. The chain links TRBV20-1 to TRBJ2-1; 11 bases are shared with TRBD2. V lost 0 bases, J lost 8 bases, and 6 bases stayed unmatched. Germline V gene lookup returns CDR1 DFQATT and CDR2 SNEGSKA (reference sequence). The CDR3 runs 15 residues.

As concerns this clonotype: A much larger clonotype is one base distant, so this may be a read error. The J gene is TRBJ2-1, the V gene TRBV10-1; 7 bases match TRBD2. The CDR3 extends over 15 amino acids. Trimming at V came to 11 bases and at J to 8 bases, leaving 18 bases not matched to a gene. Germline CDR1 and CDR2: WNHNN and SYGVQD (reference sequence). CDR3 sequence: CAASPAGVPMDEQFF. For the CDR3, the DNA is TGCGCCGCCAGTCCTGCGGGGGTGCCTATGGATGAGCAGTTCTTC.

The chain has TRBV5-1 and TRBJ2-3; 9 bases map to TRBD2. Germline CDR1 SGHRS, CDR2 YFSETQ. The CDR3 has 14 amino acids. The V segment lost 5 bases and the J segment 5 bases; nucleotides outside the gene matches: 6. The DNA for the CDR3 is TGCGCCAGCAGTATAGCGGGAGCTAGAGATACGCAGTATTTT. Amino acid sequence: CASSIAGARDTQYF.

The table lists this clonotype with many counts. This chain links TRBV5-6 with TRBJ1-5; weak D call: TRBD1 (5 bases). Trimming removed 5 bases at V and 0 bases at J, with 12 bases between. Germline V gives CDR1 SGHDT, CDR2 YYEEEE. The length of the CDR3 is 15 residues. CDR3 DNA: TGTGCCAGCAGTTTTAGACAGAATAGCAATCAGCCCCAGCATTTT. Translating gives CASSFRQNSNQPQHF.

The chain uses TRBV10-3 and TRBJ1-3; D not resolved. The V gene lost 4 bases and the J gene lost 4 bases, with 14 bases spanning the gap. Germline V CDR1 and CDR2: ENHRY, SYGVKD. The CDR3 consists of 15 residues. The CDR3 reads CAISVRNGGGNTIYF. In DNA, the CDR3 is TGTGCCATCAGTGTTAGGAACGGAGGCGGAAACACCATATATTTT.

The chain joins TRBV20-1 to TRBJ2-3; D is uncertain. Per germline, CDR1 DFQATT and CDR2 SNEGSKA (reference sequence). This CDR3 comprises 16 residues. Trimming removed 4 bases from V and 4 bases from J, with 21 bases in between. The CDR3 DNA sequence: TGCAGTGCTAATCCCAATCGACCCAGTCGTCCAGATACGCAGTATTTT. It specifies CSANPNRPSRPDTQYF.

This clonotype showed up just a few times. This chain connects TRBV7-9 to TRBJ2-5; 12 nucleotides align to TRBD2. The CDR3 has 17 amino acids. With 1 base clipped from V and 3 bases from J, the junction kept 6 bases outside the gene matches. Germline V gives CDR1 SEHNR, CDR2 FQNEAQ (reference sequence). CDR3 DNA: TGTGCCAGCAGCTTAGGAGCGACTAGCGGGAGAAAAGAGACCCAGTACTTC. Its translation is CASSLGATSGRKETQYF.

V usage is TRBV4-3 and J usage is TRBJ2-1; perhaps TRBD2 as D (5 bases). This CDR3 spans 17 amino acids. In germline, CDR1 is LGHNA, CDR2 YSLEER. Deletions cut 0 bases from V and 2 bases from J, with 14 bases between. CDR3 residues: CASSQEGSSTAYNEQFF. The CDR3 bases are TGCGCCAGCAGCCAAGAGGGGAGCTCCACCGCCTACAATGAGCAGTTCTTC.

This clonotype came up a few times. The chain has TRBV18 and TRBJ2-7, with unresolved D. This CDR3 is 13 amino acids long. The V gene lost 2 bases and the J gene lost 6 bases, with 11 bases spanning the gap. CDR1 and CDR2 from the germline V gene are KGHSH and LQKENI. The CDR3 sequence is CASSPSATTEQYF. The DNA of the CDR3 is TGTGCCAGCTCACCATCCGCCACGACCGAGCAGTACTTC.

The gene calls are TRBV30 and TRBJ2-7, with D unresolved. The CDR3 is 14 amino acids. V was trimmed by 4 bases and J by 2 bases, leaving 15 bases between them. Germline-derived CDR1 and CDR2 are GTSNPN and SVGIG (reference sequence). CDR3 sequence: CAWINPSGAYEQYF. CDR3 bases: TGTGCCTGGATCAACCCCTCGGGTGCCTACGAGCAGTACTTC.

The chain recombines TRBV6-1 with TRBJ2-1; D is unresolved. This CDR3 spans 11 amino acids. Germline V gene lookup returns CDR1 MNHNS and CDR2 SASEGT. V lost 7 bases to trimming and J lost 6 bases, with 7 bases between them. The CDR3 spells CASKMLNEQFF. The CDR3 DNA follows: TGTGCCAGCAAAATGCTCAATGAGCAGTTCTTC.

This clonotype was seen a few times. CDR3 nucleotide sequence: TGCAGTGCTAGGCCGGGGGGTCGGGAGACCCAGTACTTC. Translating it yields CSARPGGRETQYF. The chain carries TRBV20-1 and TRBJ2-5; TRBD2 aligns across 7 bases. The V gene's germline CDR1 is DFQATT and CDR2 SNEGSKA (reference sequence). The trim removed 3 bases at V and 5 bases at J, leaving 6 bases unmatched. The CDR3 length is 13 residues.

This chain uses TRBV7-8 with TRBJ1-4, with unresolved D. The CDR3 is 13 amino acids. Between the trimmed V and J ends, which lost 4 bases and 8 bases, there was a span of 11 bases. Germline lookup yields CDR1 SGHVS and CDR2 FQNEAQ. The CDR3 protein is CASSSSSGEKLFF. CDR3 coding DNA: TGTGCCAGCAGCTCCTCGTCGGGCGAAAAACTGTTTTTT. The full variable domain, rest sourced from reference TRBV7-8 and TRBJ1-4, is GAGVSQSPRYKVAKRGQDVALRCDPISGHVSLFWYQQALGQGPEFLTYFQNEAQLDKSGLPSDRFFAERPEGSVSTLKIQRTQQEDSAVYLCASSSSSGEKLFFGSGTQLSVL.

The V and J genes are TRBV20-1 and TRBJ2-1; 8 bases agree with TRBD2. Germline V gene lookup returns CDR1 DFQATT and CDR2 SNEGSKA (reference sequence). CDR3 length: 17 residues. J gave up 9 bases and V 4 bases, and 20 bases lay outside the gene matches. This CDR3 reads CSATAGTVREVVAEQFF. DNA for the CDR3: TGCAGTGCTACAGCGGGGACTGTGCGGGAGGTAGTGGCTGAGCAGTTCTTC.

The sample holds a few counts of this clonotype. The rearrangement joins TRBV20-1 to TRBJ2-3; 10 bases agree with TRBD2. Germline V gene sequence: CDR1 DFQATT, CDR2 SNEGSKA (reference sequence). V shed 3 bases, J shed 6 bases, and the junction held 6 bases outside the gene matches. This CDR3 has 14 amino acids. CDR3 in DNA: TGCAGTGCTAGGGAGCGGGGGGGAGGTGATACGCAGTATTTT. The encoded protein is CSARERGGGDTQYF.

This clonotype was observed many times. The CDR3 sequence: CASSLYPSTDTQYF. The CDR3 coding sequence is TGTGCCAGCAGCTTATACCCATCTACAGATACGCAGTATTTT. The rearrangement uses TRBV7-8 and TRBJ2-3; no firm D call. CDR1 and CDR2 (germline): SGHVS, FQNEAQ. The CDR3 covers 14 residues. The V end lost 2 bases, the J end lost 3 bases, and 9 bases lay between the germline ends.

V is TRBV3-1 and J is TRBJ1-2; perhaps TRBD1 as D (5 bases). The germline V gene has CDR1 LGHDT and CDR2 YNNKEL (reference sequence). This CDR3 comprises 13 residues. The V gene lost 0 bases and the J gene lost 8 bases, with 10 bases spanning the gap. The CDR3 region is CASSQDQGPGYTF. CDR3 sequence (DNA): TGTGCCAGCAGCCAAGACCAGGGCCCGGGCTACACCTTC.

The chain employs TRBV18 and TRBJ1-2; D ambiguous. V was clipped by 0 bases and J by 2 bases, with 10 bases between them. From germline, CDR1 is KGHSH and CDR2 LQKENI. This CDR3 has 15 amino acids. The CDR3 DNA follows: TGTGCCAGCTCACCACCGGTCGTCTCGAACTATGGCTACACCTTC. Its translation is CASSPPVVSNYGYTF. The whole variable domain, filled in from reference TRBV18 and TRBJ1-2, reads NAGVMQNPRHLVRRRGQEARLRCSPMKGHSHVYWYRQLPEEGLKFMVYLQKENIIDESGMPKERFSAEFPKEGPSILRIQQVVRGDSAAYFCASSPPVVSNYGYTFGSGTRLTVV.

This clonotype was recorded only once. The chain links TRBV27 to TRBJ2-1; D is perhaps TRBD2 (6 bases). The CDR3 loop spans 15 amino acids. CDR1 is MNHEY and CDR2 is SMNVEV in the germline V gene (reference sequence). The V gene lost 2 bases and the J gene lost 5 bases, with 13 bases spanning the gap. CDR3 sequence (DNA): TGTGCCAGCAGTTTAAGAGGGACTCCCGACAATGAGCAGTTCTTC. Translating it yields CASSLRGTPDNEQFF.

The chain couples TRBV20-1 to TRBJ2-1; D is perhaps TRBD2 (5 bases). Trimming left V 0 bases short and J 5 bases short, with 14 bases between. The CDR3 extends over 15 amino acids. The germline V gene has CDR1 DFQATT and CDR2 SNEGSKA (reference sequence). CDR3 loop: CSARDAARDNNEQFF. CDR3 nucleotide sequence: TGCAGTGCTAGAGATGCGGCGAGGGATAACAATGAGCAGTTCTTC.

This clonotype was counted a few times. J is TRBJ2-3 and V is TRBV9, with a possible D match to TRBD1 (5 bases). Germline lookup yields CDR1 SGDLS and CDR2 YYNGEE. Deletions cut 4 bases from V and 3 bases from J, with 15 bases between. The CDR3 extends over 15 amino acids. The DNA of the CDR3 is TGTGCCAGCAGCCCAGTGGGTACAGGAACAGATACGCAGTATTTT. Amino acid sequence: CASSPVGTGTDTQYF.